The 32 T cell receptor beta chains listed next were all sequenced from one sample in a study of cytomegalovirus exposure and HLA in healthy donors. Amplification used 60 Vbeta primers and 13 Jbeta primers. Clones were sequenced by immunoSEQ multiplex PCR, and TCRdb holds only the in-frame ones, with some missing. The sample lists 74,000 or so clones, around 76% occurring once. Sequencing input: PBMCs. These receptors were obtained from a male donor in good health and CMV-seropositive.

This clone was seen more than once but under ten times. The J gene is TRBJ2-7, the V gene TRBV9; TRBD2 aligns across 8 bases. The germline CDR1 and CDR2 sequences are SGDLS and YYNGEE. The J segment lost 0 bases and the V segment lost 4 bases, leaving 3 bases of the junction unmatched. The CDR3 runs to 14 residues. The CDR3 nucleotides read TGTGCCAGCAGCACAGGGACTAGCTCCTACGAGCAGTACTTC. Protein: CASSTGTSSYEQYF. Complete variable domain (other parts from reference TRBV9 and TRBJ2-7): DSGVTQTPKHLITATGQRVTLRCSPRSGDLSVYWYQQSLDQGLQFLIQYYNGEERAKGNILERFSAQQFPDLHSELNLSSLELGDSALYFCASSTGTSSYEQYFGPGTRLTVT.

The chain is built from TRBV15 and TRBJ2-1; maybe TRBD2 (6 bases). Trimming stripped 0 bases from V and 5 bases from J, with 11 bases between. CDR1 LNHNV and CDR2 YYDKDF come from the germline V gene (reference sequence). CDR3 size: 15 residues. DNA of the CDR3: TGTGCCACCAGCAGAGATGTTGGGACTCACAATGAGCAGTTCTTC. Its translation is CATSRDVGTHNEQFF.

CDR3 loop: CASSLISGKSYEQYF. CDR3 DNA sequence: TGTGCCAGCAGCTTAATTAGCGGGAAGTCCTACGAGCAGTACTTC. The chain is built from TRBV7-9 and TRBJ2-7, with TRBD2 matching over 8 bases. Germline V gives CDR1 SEHNR, CDR2 FQNEAQ (reference sequence). Germline trimming cut 2 bases from V and 1 base from J; bases unmatched to any gene: 4. The CDR3 is made up of 15 amino acids.

The chain joins TRBV4-1 to TRBJ2-3; 13 positions match TRBD2. The germline CDR1 and CDR2 sequences are MGHRA and YSYEKL. Unmatched junction bases numbered 2, after V lost 2 bases and J lost 6 bases. The CDR3 has 15 amino acids. CDR3 in amino acids: CASSQTSGGGDTQYF. The CDR3, as DNA: TGCGCCAGCAGCCAAACTAGCGGGGGGGGTGATACGCAGTATTTT.

The CDR3 reads CASSFRLAGGTSTGGELFF. CDR3 in DNA: TGCGCCAGCAGCTTCCGCCTAGCGGGGGGTACAAGCACCGGAGGGGAGCTGTTTTTT. V is TRBV5-1 and J is TRBJ2-2; 11 bases align to TRBD2. From germline, CDR1 is SGHRS and CDR2 YFSETQ. There are 19 residues in the CDR3. Trimming cost V 2 bases and J 8 bases; bases outside gene matches: 17.

The genes are TRBV28 and TRBJ2-7; tentatively, D is TRBD1 (5 bases). In germline, CDR1 is MDHEN, CDR2 SYDVKM. The CDR3 has 14 residues. V was clipped by 3 bases and J by 4 bases, with 13 bases between them. CDR3 bases: TGTGCCAGCAGTTTTCTAACAGGTGTATACGAGCAGTACTTC. This sequence encodes CASSFLTGVYEQYF.

The rearrangement links TRBV5-5 to TRBJ1-5; D call uncertain. V was shortened by 3 bases and J by 4 bases, with 11 bases between the two germline ends. This CDR3 spans 14 amino acids. Germline V gene lookup returns CDR1 SGHKS and CDR2 YYEKEE (reference sequence). CDR3 bases: TGTGCCAGCAGCTCAGGCCGCGGGAATCAGCCCCAGCATTTT. Translating gives CASSSGRGNQPQHF.

This clone was recorded only once. The V gene is TRBV12-5, the J gene TRBJ2-5, with TRBD1 matching 9 bases. Germline lookup yields CDR1 LGHNT and CDR2 FRNRAP. V dropped 5 bases and J dropped 5; count of bases not matched to a gene: 6. The CDR3 covers 14 residues. This chain's CDR3 is CASGVGQGRETQYF. The CDR3 nucleotides read TGTGCTAGTGGTGTCGGACAGGGGAGGGAGACCCAGTACTTC.

The CDR3 protein is CASSPTGNTIYF. DNA for the CDR3: TGTGCCAGCAGTCCTACGGGAAACACCATATATTTT. The gene calls are TRBV6-6 and TRBJ1-3; D is undetermined. The CDR3 is 12 residues long. V was clipped by 5 bases and J by 4 bases, with 6 bases between them. Germline-derived CDR1 and CDR2 are MNHNY and SVGAGI (reference sequence).

Written as DNA, the CDR3 is TGCGCCAGCAGCCAAGATAGGCAGTCAAGTCTGCGGGAAAAACTGTTTTTT. It yields the protein CASSQDRQSSLREKLFF. The chain carries TRBV4-1 and TRBJ1-4; D not certain. Germline-derived CDR1 and CDR2 are MGHRA and YSYEKL. Trimming shortened V by 0 bases and J by 8 bases, and 19 bases separated the two germline ends. The CDR3 contains 17 residues.

V gene TRBV15 combines with J gene TRBJ2-7; 8 nucleotides line up with TRBD1. CDR3 length: 15 residues. Germline loops: CDR1 LNHNV, CDR2 YYDKDF (reference sequence). The junction had 8 bases not matched to a gene; V was cut back by 2 bases and J by 5 bases. The chain's CDR3 is CATSRTGTGRNEQYF. For the CDR3, the DNA is TGTGCCACCAGCAGAACCGGGACAGGCCGAAACGAGCAGTACTTC.

This rearrangement joins TRBV9 to TRBJ1-5; TRBD1 agrees at 10 bases. The germline CDR1 and CDR2 sequences are SGDLS and YYNGEE. The V segment lost 4 bases and the J segment 2 bases; nucleotides outside the gene matches: 3. The CDR3 runs to 15 residues. CDR3 coding DNA: TGTGCCAGCAGCACCGGGACAGGGGGCAATCAGCCCCAGCATTTT. Encoded protein: CASSTGTGGNQPQHF.

The chain links TRBV18 to TRBJ1-1, with a tentative D call TRBD1 (5 bases). Germline CDR1 KGHSH, CDR2 LQKENI. The V end was cut by 3 bases, the J end by 0 bases, with 8 bases between. This CDR3 comprises 14 residues. The CDR3 spells CASSPQGMNTEAFF. The CDR3 nucleotides are TGTGCCAGCTCACCTCAGGGAATGAACACTGAAGCTTTCTTT.

This chain uses TRBV11-2 with TRBJ1-2, with D maybe TRBD1 (6 bases). Trimming stripped 10 bases from V and 2 bases from J, with 11 bases between. CDR1 SGHAT and CDR2 FQNNGV come from the germline V gene. The CDR3 spans 12 residues. CDR3 DNA sequence: TGTGCCACCCTGACAGGAAACTATGGCTACACCTTC. Translation: CATLTGNYGYTF.

In its sample, this clone was seen a few times. This chain uses TRBV6-6 with TRBJ1-1; 10 nucleotides match TRBD1. Germline CDR1 reads MNHNY; CDR2 reads SVGAGI (reference sequence). Unmatched junction bases numbered 6, after V lost 4 bases and J lost 1 base. The CDR3 is made up of 16 amino acids. As DNA, the CDR3 is TGTGCCAGCAGTTTCTTCGGACAGGGGGGGAACACTGAAGCTTTCTTT. This gives the protein CASSFFGQGGNTEAFF.

V and J are TRBV10-2 and TRBJ2-6, with D perhaps matching TRBD2 (6 bases). V lost 3 bases and J 1 base, leaving 10 bases between the germline ends. The CDR3 covers 16 residues. Germline lookup yields CDR1 WSHSY and CDR2 SAAADI. The CDR3 bases are TGCGCCAGCAGTGACAGGGAGGTGTCTGGGGCCAACGTCCTGACTTTC. Amino acid sequence: CASSDREVSGANVLTF.

Written as DNA, the CDR3 is TGTGCCAGCAGCTTGAGCCGTGGGACTGCTGGGGCCAACGTCCTGACTTTC. It specifies CASSLSRGTAGANVLTF. V usage is TRBV5-6 and J usage is TRBJ2-6; D may be TRBD2 (6 bases). CDR3 length: 17 amino acids. The germline CDR1 and CDR2 sequences are SGHDT and YYEEEE. Trimming removed 1 base from V and 2 bases from J, with 13 bases in between.

The chain combines TRBV4-1 with TRBJ1-4; D may be TRBD1 (6 bases). CDR3 length: 15 amino acids. The V end lost 3 bases, the J end lost 4 bases, and 12 bases lay between the germline ends. Per germline, CDR1 MGHRA and CDR2 YSYEKL. The CDR3 region has the DNA TGCGCCAGCAGCCAGGTGACAGGAGTTAATGAAAAACTGTTTTTT. Its protein is CASSQVTGVNEKLFF.

The V and J genes are TRBV10-1 and TRBJ2-7; 11 bases line up with TRBD2. Germline assignment: CDR1 WNHNN and CDR2 SYGVQD (reference sequence). The CDR3 loop spans 18 amino acids. The V gene end was trimmed by 2 bases and the J gene end by 6 bases; junction bases not matched to a gene: 15. CDR3 residues: CASSERPSGRTTACEQYF. CDR3 DNA: TGCGCCAGCAGTGAGCGACCTAGCGGGAGGACGACTGCCTGCGAGCAGTACTTC.

V is TRBV5-4 and J is TRBJ2-5; tentative D call: TRBD1 (6 bases). Per the germline V gene, CDR1 is SGHNT and CDR2 is YYREEE (reference sequence). Trimming took 0 bases from V and 1 from J, leaving 10 bases between them. The CDR3 spans 15 residues. DNA for the CDR3: TGTGCCAGCAGCTTGGCCGGGACACTCCAAGAGACCCAGTACTTC. Translation: CASSLAGTLQETQYF.

The genes are TRBV23-1 and TRBJ2-7, with TRBD2 matching over 7 bases. TRBV23-1 is recorded as an ORF, its role being uncertain. The CDR3 loop spans 15 amino acids. V dropped 4 bases and J dropped 3; count of bases not matched to a gene: 9. The CDR3 sequence: CASSRRRDYCYEQYF. CDR3 coding DNA: TGCGCCAGCAGTCGACGGCGGGACTACTGCTACGAGCAGTACTTC.

About this clone: Relative to the germline gene, one junction end is altered; a read error may explain this. This rearrangement joins TRBV20-1 to TRBJ2-5; TRBD2 matches 10 bases. This CDR3 comprises 11 residues. Per germline, CDR1 DFQATT and CDR2 SNEGSKA (reference sequence). CDR3 sequence reads: CSALGLAAEHF. CDR3 sequence (DNA): TGCAGTGCCCTCGGACTAGCGGCCGAGCACTTC.

This clone was counted between two and nine times. The rearrangement links TRBV19 to TRBJ1-1; D is possibly TRBD1 (6 bases). Germline V gene sequence: CDR1 LNHDA, CDR2 SQIVND (reference sequence). The CDR3 runs to 14 residues. V was shortened by 6 bases and J by 2 bases, with 13 bases between the two germline ends. CDR3 in DNA: TGTGCCAGTAGGGCGACAGGAGCAAACACTGAAGCTTTCTTT. This translates into CASRATGANTEAFF.

V gene TRBV5-5 combines with J gene TRBJ1-5, with D possibly TRBD1 on 5 matching bases. The CDR3 is 14 amino acids. V was shortened by 2 bases and J by 7 bases, with 13 bases between the two germline ends. CDR1 is SGHKS and CDR2 is YYEKEE in the germline V gene (reference sequence). For the CDR3, the DNA is TGTGCCAGCAGCTTTCAGGGCTCTCAGCAGCCCCAGCATTTT. Translation: CASSFQGSQQPQHF.

The chain is built from TRBV19 and TRBJ1-4, with 10 bases fitting TRBD1. Unmatched junction bases numbered 4, after V lost 6 bases and J lost 3 bases. This CDR3 has 15 amino acids. Germline CDR1 and CDR2: LNHDA and SQIVND (reference sequence). This CDR3 is CASSPTGGPNEKLFF. CDR3 DNA: TGTGCCAGTAGCCCGACAGGGGGCCCTAATGAAAAACTGTTTTTT.

This chain links TRBV9 with TRBJ2-3; 12 bases are a match to TRBD2. The V gene's germline CDR1 is SGDLS and CDR2 YYNGEE. The CDR3 runs 16 residues. J gave up 0 bases and V 3 bases, and 2 bases lay outside the gene matches. The CDR3 DNA follows: TGTGCCAGCAGCGGCCTAGCGGGGGGGAGCACAGATACGCAGTATTTT. Encoded protein: CASSGLAGGSTDTQYF.

The V call is TRBV5-1, the J call TRBJ2-5; 7 bases are shared with TRBD1. Judging by the DNA end, TRBJ2-7 fits better; the J call may be wrong. The CDR3 has 14 residues. In germline, CDR1 is SGHRS, CDR2 YFSETQ. The CDR3 coding sequence is TGCGCCAGCAGCCCCGGGACAGAAGGCTACGAGCAGTACTTC. Protein: CASSPGTEGYEQYF.

The chain couples TRBV7-2 to TRBJ2-1; D unclear. Trimming stripped 5 bases from V and 1 base from J, with 9 bases between. The CDR3 loop spans 14 amino acids. Germline loops: CDR1 SGHTA, CDR2 FQGNSA. CDR3 sequence (DNA): TGTGCCAGCAGCCCCGGGTCATCCTACAATGAGCAGTTCTTC. Protein: CASSPGSSYNEQFF.

The chain recombines TRBV5-6 with TRBJ2-3, with 7 bases lining up with TRBD2. The trim removed 0 bases at V and 0 bases at J, leaving 4 bases unmatched. CDR1 SGHDT and CDR2 YYEEEE come from the germline V gene. The CDR3 runs to 16 residues. The CDR3 DNA reads TGTGCCAGCAGCTTGGAGGCAGCGGGGAGCACAGATACGCAGTATTTT. The encoded protein is CASSLEAAGSTDTQYF.

V gene TRBV6-5 combines with J gene TRBJ2-5; D possibly corresponds to TRBD2 (5 bases). The J call may be faulty, since TRBJ2-7 better matches the DNA end. The length of the CDR3 is 13 residues. Germline V CDR1 and CDR2: MNHEY, SVGAGI. The CDR3, as DNA: TGTGCCAGCAGAATCCGGGACTCCTACGAGCAGTACTTC. Translating gives CASRIRDSYEQYF.

The gene calls are TRBV5-1 and TRBJ2-1, with D perhaps matching TRBD2 (6 bases). In germline, CDR1 is SGHRS, CDR2 YFSETQ. CDR3 size: 15 residues. V was pared by 0 bases and J by 8 bases, with 15 bases between. The CDR3 DNA follows: TGCGCCAGCAGCTTGGAAGCGGGTCTTAGGGATGAGCAGTTCTTC. It encodes CASSLEAGLRDEQFF.

The chain combines TRBV7-2 with TRBJ2-7, with 9 nucleotides matching TRBD2. The germline CDR1 and CDR2 sequences are SGHTA and FQGNSA. CDR3 length equals 15 residues. V lost 0 bases to trimming and J lost 4 bases; unmatched junction nucleotides: 4. The CDR3 DNA reads TGTGCCAGCAGCTTAGCGGCTAGCGGGGCATACGAGCAGTACTTC. It codes for CASSLAASGAYEQYF. Supplemented by reference TRBV7-2 and TRBJ2-7, the full variable domain reads GAGVSQSPSNKVTEKGKDVELRCDPISGHTALYWYRQSLGQGLEFLIYFQGNSAPDKSGLPSDRFSAERTGGSVSTLTIQRTQQEDSAVYLCASSLAASGAYEQYFGPGTRLTVT.